The clone carrying this T cell receptor beta chain was detected only a few times. PBMCs were collected from a 10 ml volume of fresh peripheral blood. This record belongs to a study of T cells in Graves' hyperthyroidism and ophthalmopathy. It was RNA transcripts that yielded the amplified TCR beta CDR3 regions. Initially, a first-round RT-PCR of the TCR CDR3 employed the HTBI primer set. TCRdb re-called the multiplex PCR reads with MiXCR, one entry per CDR3 protein. The sample carries more than 500,000 distinct CDR3 sequences, more than 15% recorded once. V was pared by 2 bases and J by 3 bases, with 7 bases of the junction left unmatched. The length of the CDR3 is 15 residues. Per germline, CDR1 MNHNS and CDR2 SASEGT.

The sequencing sample was made of blood. The V call is TRBV6-1, the J call TRBJ2-7; 7 bases align to TRBD1. This receptor was taken from a woman in her 30s with Graves' ophthalmopathy. CDR3 in amino acids: CASSESSPGGYEQYF. The CDR3 nucleotides are TGTGCCAGCAGTGAATCATCGCCAGGGGGCTACGAGCAGTACTTC.